This TCR beta chain comes out of a study of T cell responses to AZD1222 COVID-19 vaccine. Profiled with immunoSEQ multiplex PCR; TCRdb holds only in-frame clones, not every one. The sample holds more than 60,000 clones, more than 75% seen once. Germline V gives CDR1 SNHLY, CDR2 FYNNEI. The V gene lost 3 bases and the J gene lost 5 bases, with 10 bases spanning the gap. The CDR3 totals 13 residues. This chain uses TRBV2 with TRBJ2-5; D unresolved. This clonotype originated in an adult in good health. The specimen was peripheral blood, collected on day 0 of AZD1222 vaccination. CDR3 DNA sequence: TGTGCCAGCAGTGACCTAGTTGATGAGACCCAGTACTTC. Translated, it gives CASSDLVDETQYF.